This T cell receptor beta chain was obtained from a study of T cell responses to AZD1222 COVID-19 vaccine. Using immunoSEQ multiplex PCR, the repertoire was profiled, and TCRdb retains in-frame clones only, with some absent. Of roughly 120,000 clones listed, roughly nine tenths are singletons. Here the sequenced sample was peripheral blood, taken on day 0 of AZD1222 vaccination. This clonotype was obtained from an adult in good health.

CDR3 nucleotide sequence: TGTGCCATCAGTGAGGGCCCCGGAGCAATATACGAGCAGTACTTC. Translating gives CAISEGPGAIYEQYF. V is TRBV10-3 and J is TRBJ2-7; D is unresolved. Looked up from germline, CDR1 is ENHRY and CDR2 is SYGVKD. The CDR3 is 15 amino acids. V lost 2 bases to trimming and J lost 4 bases, with 15 bases between them.